What follows describes a single T cell receptor (beta chain). The data originate from a study of blood T cell repertoires in COVID-19. Study summary: The United States, Italy and Spain supplied acute and convalescent COVID-19 samples.

Assay: immunoSEQ multiplex PCR; the TCRdb copy retains only in-frame clones and omits some. The sample has about 180,000 clones; 80% to 90% are singletons. Looked up from germline, CDR1 is SGHNT and CDR2 is YYREEE (reference sequence). V shed 4 bases, J shed 1 base, and the junction held 3 bases outside the gene matches. The CDR3 runs to 14 residues. This TCR was recovered from a human donor with active or convalescent COVID-19. The donor label of this sample is uncertain. J is TRBJ2-7 and V is TRBV5-4, with 9 bases fitting TRBD1. The specimen was peripheral blood. CDR3 amino acids: CASSPTGGSYEQYF. DNA for the CDR3: TGTGCCAGCAGCCCGACAGGGGGTTCCTACGAGCAGTACTTC.